These T cell receptor beta chains were read from a single sample in a study of blood T cell repertoires in COVID-19. Libraries were prepared by immunoSEQ multiplex PCR; TCRdb keeps only in-frame clonotypes and omits some of them. The sample has 150,000 to 200,000 clones, about three quarters seen once; the top ten hold roughly 9.4%. The specimen sequenced was peripheral blood. The receptor source for this set is a woman aged 50 to 60 with active or convalescent COVID-19. CDR3s include the opening cysteine and the closing phenylalanine or tryptophan. A D gene is named only where the DNA matches it firmly. Size values are once, few and many counts, or a class for expanded clones, and some rows have none.

V gene,clone size,D gene,J gene,CDR3 protein,CDR3 DNA
TRBV2,many,-,TRBJ2-5,CASSGGDWGETQYF,TGTGCCAGCAGCGGAGGGGACTGGGGGGAGACCCAGTACTTC
TRBV12-2,few,-,TRBJ1-2,CASRLSGQAIYTSGYTF,TGTGCAAGTCGCTTATCAGGACAGGCCATCTATACAAGTGGCTACACCTTC
TRBV29-1,-,-,TRBJ2-3,CSVVEHTDTQYF,TGCAGCGTTGTGGAGCACACAGATACGCAGTATTTT
TRBV7-9,-,TRBD1,TRBJ1-3,CASSSTGRNTIYF,TGTGCCAGCAGCTCGACAGGGAGGAACACCATATATTTT
TRBV7-6,few,-,TRBJ1-3,CASSSRYRGEAGNTIYF,TGTGCCAGCAGCTCTCGATACCGGGGGGAAGCTGGAAACACCATATATTTT
TRBV30,-,-,TRBJ1-4,CAGTMWPEEEKLFF,TGTGCCGGGACCATGTGGCCGGAGGAGGAAAAACTGTTTTTT
TRBV29-1,-,TRBD1,TRBJ1-3,CSVDGTGGNTIYF,TGCAGCGTTGACGGGACAGGGGGAAACACCATATATTTT
TRBV19,-,TRBD2,TRBJ2-2,CASSPRGLPYTGELFF,TGTGCCAGTAGCCCAAGGGGACTACCTTACACCGGGGAGCTGTTTTTT
TRBV28,-,-,TRBJ2-5,CASSLRDFQETQYF,TGTGCCAGCAGTTTAAGAGATTTCCAAGAGACCCAGTACTTC
TRBV27,-,TRBD1,TRBJ2-1,CASSSQTGYNEQFF,TGTGCCAGCAGCTCCCAGACAGGGTACAATGAGCAGTTCTTC
TRBV24-1,few,TRBD2,TRBJ2-7,CATKGAGGMDEQYF,TGTGCCACCAAGGGGGCGGGGGGGATGGACGAGCAGTACTTC
TRBV7-9,-,-,TRBJ1-6,CASSPPRGGDSPLHF,TGTGCCAGCAGCCCTCCGAGGGGAGGGGATTCACCCCTCCACTTT
TRBV5-1,-,-,TRBJ2-7,CASSLEQNSYEQYF,TGCGCCAGCAGCTTGGAACAGAACTCATACGAGCAGTACTTC
TRBV18,-,TRBD2,TRBJ2-5,CASSLAGAETQYF,TGTGCCAGCTCTCTAGCGGGGGCGGAGACCCAGTACTTC
TRBV10-2,-,-,TRBJ1-6,CASSHDQGTYNSPLHF,TGCGCCAGCAGCCATGACCAGGGAACGTACAATTCACCCCTCCACTTT
TRBV25-1,-,TRBD2,TRBJ2-7,CASSGSGSKYEQYF,TGTGCCAGCAGTGGGAGCGGGAGTAAATACGAGCAGTACTTC
TRBV9,-,TRBD1,TRBJ2-1,CASSVRDRVYNEQFF,TGTGCCAGCAGCGTCCGGGACAGGGTCTACAATGAGCAGTTCTTC
TRBV19,-,TRBD1,TRBJ1-6,CASSFGQGNSPLHF,TGTGCCAGTAGTTTTGGACAGGGGAATTCACCCCTCCACTTT
TRBV18,-,-,TRBJ2-3,CASSPRPEGADTQYF,TGTGCCAGCTCACCACGACCCGAGGGGGCAGATACGCAGTATTTT
TRBV3-1/TRBV3-2,-,-,TRBJ1-1,CASSQTQGSSGTEAFF,TGTGCCAGCAGCCAGACACAGGGAAGTTCCGGCACTGAAGCTTTCTTT
TRBV7-6,-,TRBD1,TRBJ2-2,CASSSGQGYNGELFF,TGTGCCAGCAGCTCGGGACAGGGATATAACGGGGAGCTGTTTTTT
TRBV6-5,few,-,TRBJ1-6,CASSYDRGSGSPLHF,TGTGCCAGCAGTTACGATCGAGGGAGCGGTTCACCCCTCCACTTT
TRBV25-1,-,-,TRBJ1-2,CASSEWGGNYGYTF,TGTGCCAGCAGTGAATGGGGGGGAAACTATGGCTACACCTTC
TRBV19,-,TRBD1,TRBJ2-6,CASGQGHRSGANVLTF,TGTGCCAGTGGACAGGGTCATAGGTCTGGGGCCAACGTCCTGACTTTC
TRBV24-1,-,-,TRBJ2-1,CATSEQGTFVEGEFF,TGTGCCACCAGTGAGCAAGGGACATTCGTCGAAGGGGAGTTCTTC